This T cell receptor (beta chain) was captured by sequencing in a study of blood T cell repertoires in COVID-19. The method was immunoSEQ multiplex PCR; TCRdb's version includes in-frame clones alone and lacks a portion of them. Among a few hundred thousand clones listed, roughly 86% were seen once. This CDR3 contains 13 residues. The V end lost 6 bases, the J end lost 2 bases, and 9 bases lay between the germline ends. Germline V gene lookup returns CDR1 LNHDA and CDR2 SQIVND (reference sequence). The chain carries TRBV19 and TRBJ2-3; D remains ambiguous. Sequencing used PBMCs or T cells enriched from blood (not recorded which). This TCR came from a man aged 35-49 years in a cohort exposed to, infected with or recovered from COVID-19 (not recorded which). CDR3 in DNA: TGTGCCAGTAGGTACTCCGACACAGATACGCAGTATTTT. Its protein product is CASRYSDTDTQYF.